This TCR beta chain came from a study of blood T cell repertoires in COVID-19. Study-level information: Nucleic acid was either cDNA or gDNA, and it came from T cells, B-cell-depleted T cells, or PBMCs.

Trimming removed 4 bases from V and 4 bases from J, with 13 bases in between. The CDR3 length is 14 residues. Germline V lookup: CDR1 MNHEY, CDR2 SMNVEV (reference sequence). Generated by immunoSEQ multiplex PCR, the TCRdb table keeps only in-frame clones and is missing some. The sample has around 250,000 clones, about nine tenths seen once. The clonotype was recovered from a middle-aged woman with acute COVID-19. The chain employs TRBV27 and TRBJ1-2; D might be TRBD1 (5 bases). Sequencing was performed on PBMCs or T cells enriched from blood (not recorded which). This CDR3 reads CASSSDKGPYGYTF. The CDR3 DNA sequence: TGTGCCAGCAGTTCGGACAAGGGCCCCTATGGCTACACCTTC.